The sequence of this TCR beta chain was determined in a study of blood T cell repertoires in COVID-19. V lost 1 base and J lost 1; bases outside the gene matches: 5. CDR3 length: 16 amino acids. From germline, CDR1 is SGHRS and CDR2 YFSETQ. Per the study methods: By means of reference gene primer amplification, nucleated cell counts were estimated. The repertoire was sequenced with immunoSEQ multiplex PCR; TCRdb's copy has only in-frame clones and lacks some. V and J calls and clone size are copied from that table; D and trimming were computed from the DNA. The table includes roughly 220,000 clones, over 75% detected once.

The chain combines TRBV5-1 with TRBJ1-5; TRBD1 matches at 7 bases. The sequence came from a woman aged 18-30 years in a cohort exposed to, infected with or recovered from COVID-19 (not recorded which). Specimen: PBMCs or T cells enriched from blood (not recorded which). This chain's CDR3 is CASSLIPGQSNQPQHF. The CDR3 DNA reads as TGCGCCAGCAGCTTGATACCGGGACAGAGCAATCAGCCCCAGCATTTT.